This TCR beta chain emerged from a study of neoadjuvant anti-PD-1 for oral cavity cancer. Time point reported: after neoadjuvant nivolumab, at surgical resection. With 2 bases removed from V and 10 bases from J, the gap between germline ends came to 20 bases. The germline V gene encodes CDR1 GTSNPN and CDR2 SVGIG (reference sequence). CDR3 length equals 15 residues. Some clones are missing from TCRdb's copy, which holds only in-frame ones; the method was immunoSEQ multiplex PCR. The sample records some 14,000 clones, less than 75% being singletons. The chain combines TRBV30 with TRBJ1-4; D remains ambiguous. This material consisted of PBMCs, taken after nivolumab (anti-PD-1) treatment. The sequence was obtained from a person between 35 and 79 years old with oral cavity squamous cell carcinoma. The CDR3 DNA sequence: TGTGCCTGGAGTCGTGTGTTGGAGTTTAAAGGAAAACTGTTTTTT. It yields the protein CAWSRVLEFKGKLFF.